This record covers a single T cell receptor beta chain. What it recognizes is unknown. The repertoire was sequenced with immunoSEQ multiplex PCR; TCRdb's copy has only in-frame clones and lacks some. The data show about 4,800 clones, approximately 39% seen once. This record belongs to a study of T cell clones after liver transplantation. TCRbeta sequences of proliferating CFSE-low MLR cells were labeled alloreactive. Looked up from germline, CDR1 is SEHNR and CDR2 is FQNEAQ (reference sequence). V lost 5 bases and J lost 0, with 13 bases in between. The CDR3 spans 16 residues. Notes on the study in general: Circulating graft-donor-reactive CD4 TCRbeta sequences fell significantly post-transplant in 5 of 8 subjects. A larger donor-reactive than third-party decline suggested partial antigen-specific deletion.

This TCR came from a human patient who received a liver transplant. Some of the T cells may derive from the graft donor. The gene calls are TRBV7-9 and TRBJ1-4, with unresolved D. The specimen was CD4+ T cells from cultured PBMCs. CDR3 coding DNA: TGTGCCAGCAGCCCCTGGACGGCTTCAACTAATGAAAAACTGTTTTTT. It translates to CASSPWTASTNEKLFF. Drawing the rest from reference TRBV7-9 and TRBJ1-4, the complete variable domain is DTGVSQNPRHKITKRGQNVTFRCDPISEHNRLYWYRQTLGQGPEFLTYFQNEAQLEKSRLLSDRFSAERPKGSFSTLEIQRTEQGDSAMYLCASSPWTASTNEKLFFGSGTQLSVL.